One sample yielded the 27 T cell receptor beta chains listed below, sequenced in a study of blood T cell repertoires in COVID-19. The table came from immunoSEQ multiplex PCR; TCRdb's copy has only in-frame clones and leaves some out. The sample has some 170,000 clones, 80% to 90% seen once. The specimen was peripheral blood. These receptors were taken from a woman aged 80 or older with acute or convalescent COVID-19.

The genes are TRBV28 and TRBJ1-2; 7 nucleotides agree with TRBD1. The V gene end was trimmed by 1 base and the J gene end by 6 bases; junction bases not matched to a gene: 8. This CDR3 contains 15 residues. Germline CDR1 reads MDHEN; CDR2 reads SYDVKM. The CDR3 loop reads CASSLLGRGIHGYTF. CDR3 DNA sequence: TGTGCCAGCAGTTTATTAGGCAGGGGGATCCATGGCTACACCTTC.

The chain is built from TRBV30 and TRBJ1-1; D is undetermined. V was cut by 3 bases and J by 3 bases, with 14 bases left in between. The CDR3 runs to 14 residues. Germline CDR1 reads GTSNPN; CDR2 reads SVGIG (reference sequence). CDR3 nucleotides: TGTGCCTGGAGCGAGCTTCGGGTTTACACTGAAGCTTTCTTT. This sequence encodes CAWSELRVYTEAFF.

This clone was picked up a small number of times. The chain carries TRBV12-5 and TRBJ2-7; 9 nucleotides agree with TRBD2. The J segment lost 2 bases and the V segment lost 3 bases, leaving 14 bases of the junction unmatched. Germline V gene sequence: CDR1 LGHNT, CDR2 FRNRAP. The length of the CDR3 is 18 residues. CDR3 region: CASGFPYELAGKPYEQYF. The DNA for the CDR3 is TGTGCTAGTGGTTTCCCGTACGAGCTAGCGGGAAAACCCTACGAGCAGTACTTC.

The gene calls are TRBV19 and TRBJ2-5; TRBD1 is a possible D gene (5 bases). V lost 8 bases and J 5 bases, leaving 12 bases between the germline ends. CDR1 and CDR2 (germline): LNHDA, SQIVND (reference sequence). CDR3 size: 12 residues. CDR3 loop: CASAPQGETQYF. CDR3 bases: TGTGCCAGTGCCCCCCAGGGCGAGACCCAGTACTTC.

The chain has TRBV3-1 (or the pseudogene TRBV3-2) and TRBJ2-2; tentatively, D is TRBD1 (5 bases). The ends were cut back, 4 bases at V and 5 bases at J, with 20 bases in the middle. The CDR3 is 17 amino acids. CDR1 and CDR2 (germline): LGHDT, YNNKEL (reference sequence). The chain's CDR3 is CASSRYVGQVRTGELFF. The CDR3 nucleotides are TGTGCCAGCAGCCGCTATGTGGGGCAAGTACGGACCGGGGAGCTGTTTTTT.

The gene calls are TRBV29-1 and TRBJ2-5; 8 positions match TRBD1. The V and J ends lost 2 bases and 4 bases, in that order; junction bases with no gene match: 15. The germline gives CDR1 SQVTM, CDR2 ANQGSEA. The CDR3 spans 17 residues. The CDR3 nucleotides read TGCAGCGTTGAAAGTGCGGACAGGGTGGATATCGGAGAGACCCAGTACTTC. Its translation is CSVESADRVDIGETQYF.

The chain uses TRBV29-1 and TRBJ2-1; D gene unclear. The CDR3 contains 13 residues. V lost 3 bases and J lost 6, with 12 bases in between. CDR1 SQVTM and CDR2 ANQGSEA come from the germline V gene. Written as DNA, the CDR3 is TGCAGCGTTGACGGTCTAGTTGTCAATGAGCAGTTCTTC. Encoded protein: CSVDGLVVNEQFF.

This clone turned up a few times. The chain carries TRBV24-1 and TRBJ2-1, with TRBD1 identical over 10 bases. Looked up from germline, CDR1 is KGHDR and CDR2 is SFDVKD. The J segment lost 15 bases and the V segment lost 4 bases, leaving 11 bases of the junction unmatched. The CDR3 totals 14 residues. The CDR3 bases are TGTGCCACCAGTGACTGGGACAGGGGCTCAGGTGGGTTCTTC. Protein product: CATSDWDRGSGGFF.

The chain uses TRBV5-4 and TRBJ2-6; TRBD2 might be the D (6 bases). V lost 3 bases to trimming and J lost 2 bases, with 12 bases between them. Germline V gene sequence: CDR1 SGHNT, CDR2 YYREEE (reference sequence). This CDR3 is built from 16 residues. The CDR3 coding sequence is TGTGCCAGCAGCTCCAATCGCGGGGCTGGGGCCAACGTCCTGACTTTC. It encodes CASSSNRGAGANVLTF.

The J gene is TRBJ2-3, the V gene TRBV11-2; no clear D. The CDR3 contains 17 residues. Deletions cut 3 bases from V and 1 base from J, with 17 bases between. Germline CDR1 and CDR2: SGHAT and FQNNGV. The CDR3 here is CASSFYRPFGGTDTQYF. The CDR3 DNA follows: TGTGCCAGCAGCTTTTATAGGCCCTTCGGAGGCACAGATACGCAGTATTTT.

The chain employs TRBV10-1 and TRBJ1-5, with a weak D call TRBD1 (6 bases). V lost 10 bases to trimming and J lost 3 bases, with 28 bases between them. The CDR3 has 18 residues. CDR1 and CDR2 (germline): WNHNN, SYGVQD (reference sequence). The CDR3 sequence is CANLPTGQGRPYNQPQHF. In DNA form, the CDR3 reads TGCGCCAACCTGCCCACAGGGCAGGGCCGCCCTTACAATCAGCCCCAGCATTTT.

This clone came up a few times. V is TRBV7-2 and J is TRBJ2-1, with no clear D. V lost 3 bases to trimming and J lost 0 bases, with 9 bases between them. The CDR3 is 15 residues long. Looked up from germline, CDR1 is SGHTA and CDR2 is FQGNSA. The DNA of the CDR3 is TGTGCCAGCAGCTTGAGAGCCGGCTCCTACAATGAGCAGTTCTTC. Translation: CASSLRAGSYNEQFF. The whole variable domain, remainder taken from reference TRBV7-2 and TRBJ2-1, is GAGVSQSPSNKVTEKGKDVELRCDPISGHTALYWYRQSLGQGLEFLIYFQGNSAPDKSGLPSDRFSAERTGGSVSTLTIQRTQQEDSAVYLCASSLRAGSYNEQFFGPGTRLTVL.

V usage is TRBV10-3 and J usage is TRBJ2-1, with D perhaps matching TRBD2 (5 bases). The CDR3 covers 15 residues. Germline assignment: CDR1 ENHRY and CDR2 SYGVKD. The V end was cut by 2 bases, the J end by 0 bases, with 8 bases between. The CDR3 DNA follows: TGTGCCATCAGTGAGCATACTAGCTCCTACAATGAGCAGTTCTTC. Translation gives CAISEHTSSYNEQFF.

V usage is TRBV2 and J usage is TRBJ2-7, with no clear D. CDR3 size: 14 residues. CDR1 is SNHLY, CDR2 FYNNEI, per germline. V lost 6 bases and J lost 5, with 17 bases in between. CDR3 nucleotides: TGTGCCAGCAGAATCGGTTCTTCTTCACACGAGCAGTACTTC. Encoded protein: CASRIGSSSHEQYF.

The chain couples TRBV6-5 to TRBJ1-3, with a possible D match to TRBD1 (5 bases). The V gene lost 9 bases and the J gene lost 2 bases, with 17 bases spanning the gap. This CDR3 is built from 15 residues. Germline V gene data show CDR1 as MNHEY and CDR2 as SVGAGI. The CDR3 region is CASSPGRATGNTIYF. DNA of the CDR3: TGTGCCAGTTCCCCTGGCAGGGCCACTGGAAACACCATATATTTT.

This chain links TRBV7-9 with TRBJ2-3, with TRBD1 identical over 12 bases. V lost 5 bases, J lost 2 bases, and 14 bases stayed unmatched. The CDR3 has 19 residues. Per the germline V gene, CDR1 is SEHNR and CDR2 is FQNEAQ (reference sequence). The CDR3 DNA sequence: TGTGCCAGCAGCCCCCGGAGAGGGACAGGGGGCTCAGACACAGATACGCAGTATTTT. Amino acids: CASSPRRGTGGSDTDTQYF.

The V and J genes are TRBV10-3 and TRBJ1-5, with TRBD1 matching 7 bases. Germline V lookup: CDR1 ENHRY, CDR2 SYGVKD. This CDR3 region has 15 residues. The ends lost 3 bases at V and 3 bases at J; junction bases unmatched: 5. As DNA, the CDR3 is TGTGCCATCAGTGAATCAGGGACAGTCAATCAGCCCCAGCATTTT. The encoded protein is CAISESGTVNQPQHF.

The rearrangement links TRBV19 to TRBJ2-2, with D possibly matching TRBD2 (6 bases). The CDR3 runs 14 residues. The V end lost 9 bases, the J end lost 5 bases, and 16 bases lay between the germline ends. Germline V gene lookup returns CDR1 LNHDA and CDR2 SQIVND (reference sequence). CDR3 protein: CASPAGLVTGELFF. Written as DNA, the CDR3 is TGTGCCAGCCCTGCGGGGCTCGTAACCGGGGAGCTGTTTTTT.

V and J are TRBV24-1 and TRBJ1-6, with a possible D match to TRBD1 (6 bases). V was shortened by 4 bases and J by 9 bases, with 21 bases between the two germline ends. The CDR3 totals 17 residues. CDR1 is KGHDR, CDR2 SFDVKD, per germline. CDR3 loop: CATSERPQGKGSSPLHF. Written as DNA, the CDR3 is TGTGCCACCAGTGAACGACCACAGGGAAAGGGGAGTTCACCCCTCCACTTT.

The chain carries TRBV9 and TRBJ2-2; D possibly corresponds to TRBD1 (6 bases). V lost 4 bases and J lost 5, with 12 bases in between. The CDR3 extends over 14 amino acids. Germline V gene sequence: CDR1 SGDLS, CDR2 YYNGEE. Here the CDR3 DNA reads TGTGCCAGCAGCTTGTCAGGGGAGACCGGGGAGCTGTTTTTT. Its translation is CASSLSGETGELFF.

The chain recombines TRBV3-1 (or the pseudogene TRBV3-2) with TRBJ1-5; D unresolved. CDR1 is LGHDT, CDR2 YNNKEL, per germline (reference sequence). V lost 0 bases, J lost 1 base, and 4 bases lay in between. CDR3 length: 14 amino acids. For the CDR3, the DNA is TGTGCCAGCAGCCAAGACAGGAGCAATCAGCCCCAGCATTTT. Protein product: CASSQDRSNQPQHF.

The chain uses TRBV28 and TRBJ2-7; TRBD1 agrees at 11 bases. Germline lookup yields CDR1 MDHEN and CDR2 SYDVKM. The CDR3 is 13 amino acids. Losses at the gene ends were 5 bases for V and 3 bases for J; bases not matched to a gene: 0. This chain's CDR3 is CASSGTGGYEQYF. DNA of the CDR3: TGTGCCAGCAGTGGGACAGGGGGCTACGAGCAGTACTTC.

V gene TRBV5-8 combines with J gene TRBJ2-7; possibly TRBD2 for D (7 bases). The CDR3 is 13 residues long. Trimming took off 1 base at V and 4 bases at J, with 9 bases between the two ends. Germline values: CDR1 SGHTS, CDR2 YDEGEE. The CDR3 spells CASSLRGGYEQYF. In DNA form, the CDR3 reads TGTGCCAGCAGCTTGAGGGGGGGATACGAGCAGTACTTC.

The CDR3 DNA sequence: TGTGCCAGCTCACCTATGAGTGGGAGATTTAGCACAGATACGCAGTATTTT. This translates into CASSPMSGRFSTDTQYF. The chain couples TRBV18 to TRBJ2-3; tentative D call: TRBD2 (5 bases). Trimming cost V 3 bases and J 0 bases, with 16 bases left between them. Germline V gives CDR1 KGHSH, CDR2 LQKENI. This CDR3 is 17 amino acids long.

The chain recombines TRBV7-6 with TRBJ1-1; D is ambiguous. Germline V gene data show CDR1 as SGHVS and CDR2 as FNYEAQ. The CDR3 is 12 amino acids. V lost 4 bases to trimming and J lost 1 base, with 4 bases between them. The CDR3 region has the DNA TGTGCCAGCAGCTCCCAGAACACTGAAGCTTTCTTT. Its translation: CASSSQNTEAFF.

This clone was counted only a few times. The V gene is TRBV7-3, the J gene TRBJ1-4; tentatively, D is TRBD1 (5 bases). The length of the CDR3 is 12 residues. Germline V gene data show CDR1 as SGHTA and CDR2 as FQGTGA. V dropped 6 bases and J dropped 11 bases, with 13 bases sitting between them. The CDR3 coding sequence is TGTGCCAGCAGTTTCAGGGTCGGGAAACTGTTTTTT. Protein sequence: CASSFRVGKLFF.

This rearrangement joins TRBV13 to TRBJ2-1; the D gene is possibly TRBD1 (6 bases). The V gene lost 5 bases and the J gene lost 3 bases, with 11 bases spanning the gap. This CDR3 has 14 amino acids. Per the germline V gene, CDR1 is PRHDT and CDR2 is FYEKMQ (reference sequence). The CDR3 reads CASSPPGHYNEQFF. In nucleotides, the CDR3 is TGTGCCAGCAGCCCACCGGGACACTACAATGAGCAGTTCTTC.